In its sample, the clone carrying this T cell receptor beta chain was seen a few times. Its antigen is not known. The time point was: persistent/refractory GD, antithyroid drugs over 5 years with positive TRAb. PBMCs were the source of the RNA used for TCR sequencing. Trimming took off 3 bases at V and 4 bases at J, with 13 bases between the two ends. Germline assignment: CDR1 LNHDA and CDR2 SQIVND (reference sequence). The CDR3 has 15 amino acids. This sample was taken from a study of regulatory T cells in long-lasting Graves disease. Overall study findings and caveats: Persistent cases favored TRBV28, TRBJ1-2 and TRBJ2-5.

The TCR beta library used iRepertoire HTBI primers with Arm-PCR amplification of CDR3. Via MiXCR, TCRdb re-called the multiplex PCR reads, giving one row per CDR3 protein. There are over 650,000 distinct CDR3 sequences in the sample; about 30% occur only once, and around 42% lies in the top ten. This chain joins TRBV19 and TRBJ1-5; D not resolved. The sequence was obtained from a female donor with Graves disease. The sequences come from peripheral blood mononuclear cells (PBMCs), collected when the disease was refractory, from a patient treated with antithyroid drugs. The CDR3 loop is CASSMAGGENQPQHF. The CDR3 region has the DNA TGTGCCAGTAGTATGGCGGGAGGTGAAAATCAGCCCCAGCATTTT.